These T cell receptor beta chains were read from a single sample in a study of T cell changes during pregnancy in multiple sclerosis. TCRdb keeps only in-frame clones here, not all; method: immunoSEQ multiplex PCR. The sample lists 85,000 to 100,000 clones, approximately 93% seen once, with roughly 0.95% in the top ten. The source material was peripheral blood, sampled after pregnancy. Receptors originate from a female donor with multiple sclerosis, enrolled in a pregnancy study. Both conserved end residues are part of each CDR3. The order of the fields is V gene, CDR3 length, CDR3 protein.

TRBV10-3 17 CAISESEGAGAKNIQYF
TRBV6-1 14 CASSGGREDQPQHF
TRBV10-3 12 CAISEGSYGYTF
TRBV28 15 CASSERTSASYEQYF
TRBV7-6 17 CASSLRATAGRGDTQYF
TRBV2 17 CASSKDRGRTNTGELFF
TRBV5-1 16 CASSLASGPLVDTQYF
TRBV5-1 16 CASSLTRGILNTEAFF
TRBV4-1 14 CASRGAGGPDTQYF
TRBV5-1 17 CASSFRLAGGVVDEQFF
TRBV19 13 CASTGTGVNEQYF
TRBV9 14 CASSVTIRIGELFF
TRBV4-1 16 CASSQELWLAGSEQYF
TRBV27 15 CASSFSGGGFYGYTF
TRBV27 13 CASSLSSHQPQHF
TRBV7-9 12 CASSQGQPEAFF
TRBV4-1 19 CASSQTRDRGPRGTGELFF
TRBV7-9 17 CASSQLAGGRSYNEQFF
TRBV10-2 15 CAIRTSGSSYNEQFF
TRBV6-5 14 CASVAGHGTGELFF
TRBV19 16 CASSDGTGVQSQPQHF
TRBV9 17 CASSVGVLLDSSYEQYF
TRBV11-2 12 CASSPGTKTQYF
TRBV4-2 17 CASSNPELQGLNTEAFF
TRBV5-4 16 CASRFRDRGQGYGYTF
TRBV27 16 CASSLSMGTVSYEQYF
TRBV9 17 CASSLRGLAGSQETQYF
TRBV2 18 CASRGGRGREGRVNEQFF
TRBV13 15 CASSAGLAGGHEQYF
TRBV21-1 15 CASSKDNKPSYEQYF
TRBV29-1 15 CSVEDPFRGPPEQYF
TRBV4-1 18 CASSQSGPTSGHYNEQFF
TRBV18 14 CASSPPGGRETQYF
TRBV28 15 CASSLGYKGTYGYTF
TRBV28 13 CASSFGGNYGYTF